Below are 12 T cell receptor beta chains sequenced from a single sample in a study of T cell responses to AZD1222 COVID-19 vaccine. This table comes from immunoSEQ multiplex PCR, and its TCRdb copy is limited to in-frame clones, with some not included. This repertoire shows 140,000 to 150,000 clones, approximately 90% found once; its top ten account for over 13%. The input for sequencing was peripheral blood, taken on day 0 of AZD1222 vaccination. The receptors were sampled from an adult in good health.

V gene TRBV19 combines with J gene TRBJ1-5; D ambiguous. V lost 5 bases, J lost 5 bases, and 22 bases lay in between. In germline, CDR1 is LNHDA, CDR2 SQIVND (reference sequence). The CDR3 is 17 amino acids. CDR3 loop: CASSASHGTVRHQPQHF. The CDR3 DNA is TGTGCCAGTAGTGCCTCCCACGGAACAGTCCGGCATCAGCCCCAGCATTTT.

This clone was picked up a small number of times. This chain uses TRBV7-2 with TRBJ1-6, with D perhaps TRBD1 (6 bases). The CDR3 length is 15 residues. The ends were cut back, 1 base at V and 9 bases at J, with 13 bases in the middle. The germline gives CDR1 SGHTA, CDR2 FQGNSA. CDR3 amino acids: CASSLGQGPGSPLHF. CDR3 sequence (DNA): TGTGCCAGCAGCTTAGGGCAGGGGCCAGGTTCACCCCTCCACTTT.

The chain links TRBV19 to TRBJ2-2; 8 bases line up with TRBD1. V trimming: 9 bases; J trimming: 1 base; junction bases outside the gene matches: 10. CDR1 is LNHDA, CDR2 SQIVND, per germline (reference sequence). The CDR3 is made up of 16 amino acids. The chain's CDR3 is CASRRDGTGNTGELFF. CDR3 nucleotides: TGTGCCAGCAGACGAGATGGGACAGGGAACACCGGGGAGCTGTTTTTT.

The chain combines TRBV10-2 with TRBJ1-5; D remains ambiguous. Germline CDR1 and CDR2: WSHSY and SAAADI. The CDR3 covers 15 residues. V was shortened by 3 bases and J by 5 bases, with 14 bases between the two germline ends. CDR3 DNA: TGCGCCAGCAGTGATGGGAAAATGGGGTATCAGCCCCAGCATTTT. Residues: CASSDGKMGYQPQHF.

The chain combines TRBV28 with TRBJ1-2; D not resolved. V was pared by 3 bases and J by 4 bases, with 6 bases between. CDR3 length: 12 residues. Looked up from germline, CDR1 is MDHEN and CDR2 is SYDVKM. CDR3 residues: CASSLPIYGYTF. The DNA of the CDR3 is TGTGCCAGCAGTTTGCCGATCTATGGCTACACCTTC.

J is TRBJ2-7 and V is TRBV5-5; unclear D gene. Trimming removed 4 bases from V and 0 bases from J, with 8 bases in between. Germline CDR1 is SGHKS and CDR2 is YYEKEE (reference sequence). The CDR3 extends over 13 amino acids. CDR3 sequence (DNA): TGTGCCAGCAGCCGGGCCCACTCCTACGAGCAGTACTTC. It translates to CASSRAHSYEQYF. Complete variable domain (other parts from reference TRBV5-5 and TRBJ2-7): DAGVTQSPTHLIKTRGQQVTLRCSPISGHKSVSWYQQVLGQGPQFIFQYYEKEERGRGNFPDRFSARQFPNYSSELNVNALLLGDSALYLCASSRAHSYEQYFGPGTRLTVT.

The chain combines TRBV28 with TRBJ1-6; 8 bases fit TRBD1. The V gene's germline CDR1 is MDHEN and CDR2 SYDVKM. V shed 4 bases and J 7 bases; nucleotides not matched to a gene: 24. This CDR3 region has 21 residues. The CDR3 DNA is TGTGCCAGCAGTTCCCTGTGGGGGTTCGGGCAGGGGGCTAAGGGGAATTCACCCCTCCACTTT. It codes for CASSSLWGFGQGAKGNSPLHF.

The chain is built from TRBV19 and TRBJ1-5; TRBD1 agrees at 8 bases. Germline V gene lookup returns CDR1 LNHDA and CDR2 SQIVND (reference sequence). With 4 bases clipped from V and 7 bases from J, the junction kept 12 bases outside the gene matches. The CDR3 is made up of 16 amino acids. The CDR3 sequence is CASSNPDRVPLQPQHF. CDR3 nucleotides: TGTGCCAGTAGTAACCCGGACAGGGTGCCTCTCCAGCCCCAGCATTTT.

This rearrangement joins TRBV27 to TRBJ1-4; D not resolved. In germline, CDR1 is MNHEY, CDR2 SMNVEV (reference sequence). CDR3 size: 15 residues. The V gene lost 0 bases and the J gene lost 5 bases, with 10 bases spanning the gap. CDR3 coding DNA: TGTGCCAGCAGTTTATCGCGGATCAAGAATGAAAAACTGTTTTTT. Its protein is CASSLSRIKNEKLFF.

This chain joins TRBV5-1 and TRBJ2-7; D call uncertain. Trimming cost V 0 bases and J 7 bases, with 11 bases left between them. Germline CDR1 reads SGHRS; CDR2 reads YFSETQ. CDR3 length: 13 residues. The CDR3 sequence: CASSLAHQNEQYF. DNA for the CDR3: TGCGCCAGCAGCTTGGCACACCAAAATGAGCAGTACTTC.

The chain uses TRBV7-3 and TRBJ1-2, with D perhaps matching TRBD1 (6 bases). The V end lost 7 bases, the J end lost 0 bases, and 18 bases lay between the germline ends. There are 16 residues in the CDR3. The germline CDR1 and CDR2 sequences are SGHTA and FQGTGA. The CDR3 protein is CASKVGAGHTNYGYTF. CDR3 nucleotide sequence: TGTGCCAGCAAGGTGGGGGCAGGACATACTAACTATGGCTACACCTTC.

The CDR3 reads CASSAGQGAWDTQYF. CDR3 nucleotide sequence: TGTGCCAGCAGTGCTGGACAGGGGGCTTGGGATACGCAGTATTTT. This chain uses TRBV2 with TRBJ2-3; TRBD1 matches at 11 bases. Germline CDR1 reads SNHLY; CDR2 reads FYNNEI. The junction had 6 bases not matched to a gene; V was cut back by 4 bases and J by 6 bases. The CDR3 length is 15 residues.